A single sample gave rise to the 11 T cell receptor beta chains below, sequenced in a study of cytomegalovirus exposure and HLA in healthy donors. The PCR used 60 Vbeta and 13 Jbeta primers. Some clones are missing from TCRdb's copy, which holds only in-frame ones; the method was immunoSEQ multiplex PCR. The table includes 150,000 or so clones, 60% to 85% detected once. Sequencing used PBMCs. The receptors were gathered from a man aged 40-49 years in good health and CMV-seropositive.

This clone was counted only a few times. The gene calls are TRBV30 and TRBJ1-5, with D hard to call. Germline lookup yields CDR1 GTSNPN and CDR2 SVGIG (reference sequence). The germline V and J ends were trimmed by 4 bases and 0 bases, with 13 bases remaining between them. This CDR3 comprises 15 residues. CDR3 sequence (DNA): TGTGCCTGGAATTCCGGAGGTGATAGCAATCAGCCCCAGCATTTT. Translating it yields CAWNSGGDSNQPQHF.

The chain has TRBV30 and TRBJ1-2, with 9 positions matching TRBD1. V dropped 4 bases and J dropped 5; count of bases not matched to a gene: 11. This CDR3 is 15 amino acids long. Germline-derived CDR1 and CDR2 are GTSNPN and SVGIG (reference sequence). The CDR3 loop is CAWTSQGAAGYGYTF. CDR3 nucleotide sequence: TGTGCCTGGACTTCACAGGGGGCAGCGGGGTATGGCTACACCTTC.

This chain links TRBV7-2 with TRBJ2-7, with 14 positions matching TRBD2. V lost 5 bases, J lost 3 bases, and 6 bases stayed unmatched. The germline V gene has CDR1 SGHTA and CDR2 FQGNSA. The CDR3 is made up of 16 amino acids. The CDR3 loop is CASSPGTSGRVYEQYF. The DNA for the CDR3 is TGTGCCAGCAGCCCCGGGACTAGCGGGAGAGTCTACGAGCAGTACTTC.

This chain joins TRBV28 and TRBJ1-1; D unresolved. Trimming took off 6 bases at V and 8 bases at J, with 16 bases between the two ends. CDR1 MDHEN and CDR2 SYDVKM come from the germline V gene. The CDR3 spans 13 residues. CDR3 bases: TGTGCCAGCAGCTTAGGGCCCGTATTAGAAGCTTTCTTT. Its translation: CASSLGPVLEAFF.

The gene calls are TRBV27 and TRBJ2-3, with a weak D call TRBD2 (6 bases). The CDR3 totals 15 residues. The germline V gene has CDR1 MNHEY and CDR2 SMNVEV (reference sequence). Trimming cost V 5 bases and J 1 base, with 13 bases left between them. DNA for the CDR3: TGTGCCAGCAGTGCCGTAGCGGCCCGCACAGATACGCAGTATTTT. As protein: CASSAVAARTDTQYF.

The chain joins TRBV7-8 to TRBJ1-1, with TRBD1 matching 7 bases. The CDR3 covers 15 residues. Per germline, CDR1 SGHVS and CDR2 FQNEAQ. V shed 5 bases, J shed 8 bases, and the junction held 14 bases outside the gene matches. The CDR3 region has the DNA TGTGCCAGCAGCCCCCGGACAGGATACCCCCTAGAAGCTTTCTTT. Translating it yields CASSPRTGYPLEAFF.

The chain combines TRBV7-8 with TRBJ2-1; possibly TRBD1 for D (5 bases). The V gene's germline CDR1 is SGHVS and CDR2 FQNEAQ. Trimming took 2 bases from V and 6 from J, leaving 14 bases between them. This CDR3 comprises 15 residues. CDR3 loop: CASSLFTRDSNEQFF. CDR3 bases: TGTGCCAGCAGCTTATTTACACGAGACAGCAATGAGCAGTTCTTC.

CDR3: CASSFYSGGETQYF. The CDR3 DNA reads as TGTGCCAGCAGCTTCTATAGCGGGGGGGAGACCCAGTACTTC. V and J are TRBV5-4 and TRBJ2-5, with 10 bases lining up with TRBD2. The CDR3 length is 14 residues. Trimming removed 2 bases from V and 5 bases from J; junction bases left unmatched: 3. Looked up from germline, CDR1 is SGHNT and CDR2 is YYREEE (reference sequence).

The rearrangement joins TRBV10-3 to TRBJ2-3, with 16 bases identical to TRBD2. Germline V CDR1 and CDR2: ENHRY, SYGVKD. J was trimmed by 0 bases and V by 4 bases; bases with no gene match: 10. The length of the CDR3 is 20 residues. The CDR3 spells CAISGYGTSGRGSSTDTQYF. DNA for the CDR3: TGTGCCATCAGTGGTTATGGGACTAGCGGGAGGGGATCTAGCACAGATACGCAGTATTTT.

This chain connects TRBV11-2 to TRBJ2-7, with 10 bases lining up with TRBD1. Germline lookup yields CDR1 SGHAT and CDR2 FQNNGV. The ends lost 3 bases at V and 2 bases at J; junction bases unmatched: 4. This CDR3 comprises 15 residues. The CDR3 protein is CASSLTGQGTYEQYF. The CDR3 region has the DNA TGTGCCAGCAGCTTGACGGGACAGGGGACCTACGAGCAGTACTTC.

This sequence joins TRBV6-1 and TRBJ2-3; D is perhaps TRBD2 (6 bases). There are 15 residues in the CDR3. Looked up from germline, CDR1 is MNHNS and CDR2 is SASEGT. Trimming removed 10 bases at V and 4 bases at J, with 21 bases between. The CDR3 protein is CATSPGLSFPDTQYF. The CDR3 DNA sequence: TGTGCCACCTCCCCGGGACTCAGCTTCCCAGATACGCAGTATTTT.